This T cell receptor (beta chain) stems from a study of T-cell reconstitution after alpha-beta-depleted transplantation in children. Unique molecular identifiers were incorporated into the prepared TCRbeta library. A single record per CDR3 protein comes from TCRdb applying MiXCR to the PCR reads. This sample has about 610,000 distinct CDR3 sequences; roughly 10% occur once, and the top ten carry around 4%. This CDR3 contains 16 residues. CDR1 and CDR2 from the germline V gene are LNHNV and YYDKDF (reference sequence). Unmatched junction bases numbered 5, after V lost 5 bases and J lost 2 bases. This clonotype was seen more than once but under ten times.

This receptor was taken from a human donor who donated a stem cell graft to a child with acute myeloid leukemia. The J gene is TRBJ2-5, the V gene TRBV15; 13 bases match TRBD2. The starting material was PBMCs from the stem cell graft donor, obtained from the stem cell graft. The CDR3 DNA sequence: TGTGCCACCAGCGGATTACTAGCGGGAGGGCAAGAGACCCAGTACTTC. Protein sequence: CATSGLLAGGQETQYF.